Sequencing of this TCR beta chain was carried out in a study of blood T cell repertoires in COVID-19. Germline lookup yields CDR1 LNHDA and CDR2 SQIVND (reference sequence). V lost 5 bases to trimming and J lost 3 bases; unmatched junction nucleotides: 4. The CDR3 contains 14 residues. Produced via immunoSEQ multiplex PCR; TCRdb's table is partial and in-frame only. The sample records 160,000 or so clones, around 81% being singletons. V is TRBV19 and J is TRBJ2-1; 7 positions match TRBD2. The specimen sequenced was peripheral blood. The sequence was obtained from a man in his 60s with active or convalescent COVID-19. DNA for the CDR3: TGTGCCAGTAGTGCTTCTAGCGGCTACAATGAGCAGTTCTTC. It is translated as CASSASSGYNEQFF.